This record concerns one T cell receptor (beta chain) sequence. What it binds is not known. The CDR3 covers 14 residues. V lost 9 bases and J 2 bases, leaving 14 bases between the germline ends. Germline V gene lookup returns CDR1 SNHLY and CDR2 FYNNEI. The data stem from a study of T-cell memory formation after mild COVID-19. Findings and limits, study-wide: Proof of SARS-CoV-2 specificity was absent for the second-wave clones that crested on day 37. For contracting clones, CD4+ ones sat mainly in CM and EM, CD8+ in EMRA.

5'RACE with constant-segment primers built TCRalpha and TCRbeta cDNA libraries with UMIs. TCRdb re-derived calls from the 5' RACE reads in MiXCR, one entry per CDR3 protein. Seen here are a few hundred thousand distinct CDR3 sequences, roughly 18% observed once, and the top ten hold roughly 23%. Sequencing was performed on PBMCs or a T cell subset sorted from them (not recorded which). This TCR was sampled from a man aged 18 to 35 who had mild COVID-19 (a few samples of this study predate the infection). Cell type and time point are not known. The V gene is TRBV2, the J gene TRBJ2-1, with D tentatively TRBD1 (6 bases). In DNA, the CDR3 is TGTGCCAGTGGGGGCGCTCGGGCCTACAATGAGCAGTTCTTC. It encodes CASGGARAYNEQFF.